This note documents a single TCR beta chain sequence. The data stem from a study of shared clonotypes between healthy human individuals. About the research overall: Aged 18 to 49, the donors were two women and three men.

Donors were healthy HIV-negative adults without recently reported acute infections or vaccinations. The CDR3 loop spans 18 amino acids. J lost 9 bases, V lost 6 bases, and 17 bases had no gene match. The germline V gene encodes CDR1 MNHEY and CDR2 SMNVEV (reference sequence). Each sorted subset replicate got 200 ng genomic DNA, approximately 27,000 genomes. In the original workflow: ImmunoSEQ only sent back junction sequences with no quality scores, so filtering was done differently. Only in-frame clones appear in the TCRdb table, and some are missing; sequencing was by immunoSEQ multiplex PCR. V and J calls and clone size are given by that table; D and trimming were obtained from the DNA. The table lists roughly 2 million clones, about 94% of them singletons.

Sequenced sample: naive CD4+ T cells sorted from blood. Subset of the sample: CD45RA+ positively selected. The rearrangement joins TRBV27 to TRBJ1-6; 10 nucleotides agree with TRBD1. The source is a man aged 18 to 29 in good health. The CDR3 here is CASRKGVGRTGGGSPLHF. The CDR3 region has the DNA TGTGCCAGCAGAAAGGGGGTGGGGAGGACAGGGGGGGGTTCACCCCTCCACTTT.